The rows below give T cell receptor beta chains drawn from one sample of a study of beta chain features in type 1 diabetes. The repertoire was sequenced with immunoSEQ multiplex PCR; TCRdb's copy has only in-frame clones and lacks some. The data contain roughly 41,000 clones, 45% to 50% of them singletons. Sequencing used central memory CD4+ T cells from blood. The receptor set was obtained from a woman under 30 in good health. The CDR3 runs from the conserved cysteine through the conserved F or W. A D gene is named only where the DNA matches it firmly. Clone size, where shown, is once, few, many, or a class for clones that have expanded.

NA	NA	TRBJ1-3	TRBV11-2	CASSRARSSGNTIYF	TGTGCCAGCAGCCGCGCGCGGAGCTCTGGAAACACCATATATTTT
TRBD1	NA	TRBJ2-3	TRBV28	CATEDRDYGDTQYF	TGTGCCACCGAGGACAGGGATTATGGAGATACGCAGTATTTT
TRBD2	NA	TRBJ2-7	TRBV4-2	CASSQELAGSYYEQYF	TGTGCCAGCAGCCAAGAACTAGCGGGAAGTTACTACGAGCAGTACTTC
TRBD2	few	TRBJ2-1	TRBV6-1	CASSEGLAGSYNEQFF	TGTGCCAGCAGTGAAGGACTAGCGGGCTCCTACAATGAGCAGTTCTTC
TRBD1	NA	TRBJ1-2	TRBV19	CASTNGQATSGNYGYTF	TGTGCCAGTACCAATGGACAGGCGACGTCGGGTAACTATGGCTACACCTTC
NA	NA	TRBJ1-1	TRBV5-4	CASSLIGQTNTEAFF	TGTGCCAGCAGCCTGATTGGACAGACGAACACTGAAGCTTTCTTT
TRBD2	few	TRBJ2-6	TRBV27	CASSLRRGGGSGANVLTF	TGTGCCAGCAGTTTACGTCGCGGGGGGGGCTCTGGGGCCAACGTCCTGACTTTC
NA	few	TRBJ2-1	TRBV15	CATSRGGSGSYYNEQFF	TGTGCCACCAGCAGAGGTGGGTCGGGATCATACTACAATGAGCAGTTCTTC
NA	NA	TRBJ1-1	TRBV30	CAWSVWGGDTEAFF	TGTGCCTGGTCTGTCTGGGGGGGGGACACTGAAGCTTTCTTT
NA	few	TRBJ2-7	TRBV28	CASSSSGTSRYAQYF	TGTGCCAGCAGTAGCTCCGGCACTAGCCGTTATGCGCAGTACTTC
TRBD1	NA	TRBJ2-2	TRBV6-1	CASSKDRANTGELFF	TGTGCCAGCAGTAAGGACAGGGCGAACACCGGGGAGCTGTTTTTT
TRBD2	few	TRBJ2-3	TRBV5-1	CASSLASGSGADTQYF	TGCGCCAGCAGCTTGGCTAGCGGGAGTGGGGCAGATACGCAGTATTTT
TRBD1	NA	TRBJ2-7	TRBV6-1	CASTPDRGRREQYF	TGTGCCAGCACCCCCGACAGGGGGCGGCGCGAGCAGTACTTC
TRBD2	NA	TRBJ2-1	TRBV2	CASSEGGRAENYNEQFF	TGTGCCAGCAGTGAAGGCGGGAGGGCCGAAAATTACAATGAGCAGTTCTTC
TRBD2	NA	TRBJ2-5	TRBV28	CASSWSGGAEETQYF	TGTGCCAGCAGCTGGAGCGGGGGGGCCGAGGAGACCCAGTACTTC
TRBD1	once	TRBJ2-2	TRBV4-1	CASSQRGGDTGELFF	TGCGCCAGCAGCCAAAGAGGGGGCGACACCGGGGAGCTGTTTTTT
TRBD2	few	TRBJ2-3	TRBV30	CAWGAGGPETQYF	TGTGCCTGGGGAGCGGGGGGGCCCGAGACGCAGTATTTT
TRBD2	NA	TRBJ2-2	TRBV7-9	CASSFGTSGSSGELFF	TGTGCCAGCAGCTTTGGGACTAGCGGGAGCTCCGGGGAGCTGTTTTTT
NA	NA	TRBJ1-2	TRBV5-1	CASSLVAGYTF	TGCGCCAGCAGCTTGGTAGCGGGCTACACCTTC
NA	NA	TRBJ2-1	TRBV11-2	CASSLAHAGSSYNEQFF	TGTGCCAGCAGCTTAGCCCACGCGGGGAGCTCCTACAATGAGCAGTTCTTC
NA	few	TRBJ2-7	TRBV5-4	CASSSLLVGLYEQYF	TGTGCCAGCAGCTCTCTTCTGGTGGGGCTCTACGAGCAGTACTTC
TRBD1	NA	TRBJ2-5	TRBV29-1	CSVERTGDSIMETQYF	TGCAGCGTTGAAAGGACAGGGGATAGTATTATGGAGACCCAGTACTTC
TRBD2	NA	TRBJ2-3	TRBV6-5	CASSYFGGSDTDTQYF	TGTGCCAGCAGTTATTTTGGCGGGAGCGATACAGATACGCAGTATTTT
NA	NA	TRBJ2-3	TRBV19	CASSRPDTQYF	TGTGCCAGTAGTAGGCCAGATACGCAGTATTTT
NA	few	TRBJ2-7	TRBV5-5	CASSLAVEQYF	TGTGCCAGCAGCTTGGCTGTCGAGCAGTACTTC
TRBD2	few	TRBJ2-7	TRBV2	CASSAMGSGDEQYF	TGTGCCAGCAGTGCGATGGGTAGCGGGGACGAGCAGTACTTC
TRBD2	NA	TRBJ2-1	TRBV30	CAWSPLGSSGYNEQFF	TGTGCCTGGAGTCCCCTGGGCTCTAGCGGTTACAATGAGCAGTTCTTC
NA	NA	TRBJ2-3	TRBV10-1	CASSEGGADTQYF	TGCGCCAGCAGTGAAGGGGGGGCAGATACGCAGTATTTT
NA	NA	TRBJ2-1	TRBV27	CASSNRASSYNEQFF	TGTGCCAGCAGCAACAGGGCCAGCTCCTACAATGAGCAGTTCTTC
TRBD1	NA	TRBJ1-5	TRBV4-1	CASSQDLTGLGSPQHF	TGCGCCAGCAGCCAAGATCTGACAGGGTTGGGATCGCCCCAGCATTTT
NA	few	TRBJ2-2	TRBV18	CASSPRTANTGELFF	TGTGCCAGCTCACCTAGGACAGCGAACACCGGGGAGCTGTTTTTT
TRBD1	NA	TRBJ2-5	TRBV5-4	CASSFTGDWETQYF	TGTGCCAGCAGTTTTACAGGGGATTGGGAGACCCAGTACTTC
NA	NA	TRBJ1-4	TRBV27	CASSALKGIGIEKLFF	TGTGCCAGCAGCGCCCTCAAGGGGATTGGAATTGAAAAACTGTTTTTT
TRBD1	NA	TRBJ1-4	TRBV7-9	CASSLLEGAGEKLFF	TGTGCCAGCAGCTTATTGGAGGGGGCTGGAGAAAAACTGTTTTTT
NA	NA	TRBJ1-4	TRBV6-1	CASSVEQGFEKLFF	TGTGCCAGCAGTGTAGAGCAGGGTTTTGAAAAACTGTTTTTT
TRBD2	NA	TRBJ2-1	TRBV9	CASSVAVGTSRDNEQFF	TGTGCCAGCAGCGTAGCCGTGGGGACTAGCCGAGACAATGAGCAGTTCTTC
NA	NA	TRBJ1-1	TRBV9	CASSVDSLNTEAFF	TGTGCCAGCAGCGTTGACAGTTTGAACACTGAAGCTTTCTTT
TRBD1	NA	TRBJ2-5	TRBV5-1	CASSPGTDSKETQYF	TGCGCCAGCAGCCCAGGGACAGACTCTAAAGAGACCCAGTACTTC
TRBD1	NA	TRBJ1-1	TRBV19	CASSQQGVGEAFF	TGTGCCAGTAGTCAACAGGGGGTTGGTGAAGCTTTCTTT
NA	NA	TRBJ2-1	TRBV11-3	CASSPDWLSYNEQFF	TGTGCCAGCAGCCCCGACTGGCTCTCCTACAATGAGCAGTTCTTC
NA	NA	TRBJ1-1	TRBV19	CASTFDKDTEAFF	TGTGCCAGTACCTTCGACAAGGACACTGAAGCTTTCTTT
NA	NA	TRBJ1-1	TRBV28	CASSFSRNTEAFF	TGTGCCAGCAGTTTTAGCAGGAACACTGAAGCTTTCTTT
NA	NA	TRBJ1-2	TRBV30	CAPVPGSYGYTF	TGTGCCCCCGTGCCCGGGAGCTATGGCTACACCTTC
NA	few	TRBJ2-7	TRBV27	CASSSSLLDSYEQYF	TGTGCCAGCAGTTCCTCACTTTTGGACTCCTACGAGCAGTACTTC
TRBD2	NA	TRBJ2-4	TRBV5-6	CASSGPRGGLAKNIQYF	TGTGCCAGCAGCGGTCCCCGGGGGGGCCTAGCCAAAAACATTCAGTACTTC
NA	few	TRBJ1-6	TRBV14	CASSITGNSPLHF	TGTGCCAGCAGCATCACCGGGAATTCACCCCTCCACTTT
NA	few	TRBJ1-1	TRBV25-1	CASSKGQGLGNTEAFF	TGTGCCAGCAGTAAGGGGCAGGGCCTGGGGAACACTGAAGCTTTCTTT
TRBD1	few	TRBJ2-6	TRBV5-4	CASRRDSSGANVLTF	TGTGCCAGCAGAAGGGACAGCTCTGGGGCCAACGTCCTGACTTTC